This TCR beta chain came from a study of beta chain features in type 1 diabetes. The germline V and J ends were trimmed by 4 bases and 0 bases, with 9 bases remaining between them. CDR3 size: 14 residues. Germline V gene data show CDR1 as SGHTA and CDR2 as FQGNSA. This clone was detected only a few times. The isolated RNA, all of it, was reverse transcribed, so expressed TCRB transcripts were what got sequenced. Millions of reads, on average, came from each naive, central memory and regulatory T cell sample. The repertoire was sequenced with immunoSEQ multiplex PCR; TCRdb's copy has only in-frame clones and lacks some. The sample contains 200,000 to 250,000 clones, roughly 9.6% of which appear only once.

The sequencing sample was made of naive CD4+ T cells from blood. This clonotype originated in a woman in her late teens or twenties in good health. V and J are TRBV7-2 and TRBJ2-5, with D tentatively TRBD1 (5 bases). CDR3 sequence reads: CASSWGRYQETQYF. In DNA, the CDR3 is TGTGCCAGCAGCTGGGGCAGGTACCAAGAGACCCAGTACTTC. Filled out from reference TRBV7-2 and TRBJ2-5, the complete variable domain reads GAGVSQSPSNKVTEKGKDVELRCDPISGHTALYWYRQSLGQGLEFLIYFQGNSAPDKSGLPSDRFSAERTGGSVSTLTIQRTQQEDSAVYLCASSWGRYQETQYFGPGTRLLVL.